The rows below give T cell receptor beta chains drawn from one sample of a study of T cell changes during pregnancy in multiple sclerosis. Sequencing was performed with immunoSEQ multiplex PCR; in TCRdb, only in-frame clones are kept and a portion is missing. The repertoire holds approximately 45,000 clones, roughly 84% seen once, with about 0.6% in the top ten. The sequencing here drew on CD4+ T cells from peripheral blood mononuclear cells, taken before pregnancy. These receptor sequences come from a female donor with multiple sclerosis, enrolled in a pregnancy study. The CDR3 runs from the conserved cysteine through the conserved F or W. A D gene is named only where the DNA matches it firmly. Only some rows state a clone size, as once, few, many or a class for expanded clones.

V	D	J	size	CDR3	DNA
TRBV5-1	NA	TRBJ2-4	NA	CASSLAGQSKTKNIQYF	TGCGCCAGCAGCTTGGCGGGACAAAGCAAGACCAAAAACATTCAGTACTTC
TRBV5-1	TRBD1	TRBJ1-2	NA	CASSLGLDREGGYTF	TGCGCCAGCAGCTTGGGTTTGGACAGGGAGGGTGGCTACACCTTC
TRBV4-2	NA	TRBJ2-7	NA	CASSQGLLTGLLYEQYF	TGTGCCAGCAGCCAAGGACTCCTCACGGGACTCCTCTACGAGCAGTACTTC
TRBV7-6	NA	TRBJ2-7	few	CASRPLRGAGVSYEQYF	TGTGCCAGCAGGCCCCTCCGAGGGGCAGGGGTTTCCTACGAGCAGTACTTC
TRBV7-6	NA	TRBJ1-1	once	CASIPRGGGDTEAFF	TGTGCCAGCATCCCTCGGGGGGGCGGGGACACTGAAGCTTTCTTT
TRBV5-1	NA	TRBJ2-2	NA	CASSRSFEGTGELFF	TGCGCCAGCAGCCGGAGCTTCGAGGGCACCGGGGAGCTGTTTTTT
TRBV7-2	NA	TRBJ1-1	NA	CASRAYPQDEAFF	TGTGCCAGCAGAGCATACCCTCAGGATGAAGCTTTCTTT
TRBV6-5	NA	TRBJ2-5	once	CASSYSTEKETQYF	TGTGCCAGCAGTTACTCGACAGAAAAAGAGACCCAGTACTTC
TRBV7-7	NA	TRBJ1-2	NA	CASSSPYRGAFYGYTF	TGTGCCAGCAGCTCGCCTTACCGGGGGGCATTTTATGGCTACACCTTC
TRBV9	TRBD1	TRBJ2-5	once	CASSVGGDRGETQYF	TGTGCCAGCAGCGTAGGGGGGGACAGGGGAGAGACCCAGTACTTC
TRBV5-6	NA	TRBJ1-2	NA	CASSYRVGYTF	TGTGCCAGCAGCTACAGGGTGGGCTACACCTTC
TRBV5-1	NA	TRBJ2-3	NA	CASSFGQSTDTQYF	TGCGCCAGCAGCTTTGGACAGTCGACTGATACGCAGTATTTT
TRBV6-5	TRBD1	TRBJ2-7	NA	CASSYSGQGAVEQYF	TGTGCCAGCAGTTACTCCGGACAGGGAGCTGTCGAGCAGTACTTC
TRBV28	TRBD1	TRBJ2-7	NA	CASSLVGQGSYEQYF	TGTGCCAGCAGTTTAGTGGGACAGGGCTCCTACGAGCAGTACTTC
TRBV7-9	TRBD2	TRBJ2-4	NA	CASSPPTSSNIQYF	TGTGCCAGCAGCCCCCCGACTAGCAGCAACATTCAGTACTTC
TRBV30	TRBD1	TRBJ1-2	NA	CAWSVSFTGVLRGGYTF	TGTGCCTGGAGTGTATCTTTTACAGGGGTCCTCCGGGGTGGCTACACCTTC
TRBV6-1	NA	TRBJ1-2	few	CASTSDRTAGYGYTF	TGTGCCAGCACATCGGACAGAACGGCGGGCTATGGCTACACCTTC
TRBV25-1	TRBD1	TRBJ1-2	few	CASSAQGVGYTF	TGTGCCAGCAGTGCACAGGGGGTGGGCTACACCTTC
TRBV6-1	TRBD1	TRBJ1-1	NA	CASGTGTANTEAFF	TGTGCCAGCGGTACCGGGACAGCGAACACTGAAGCTTTCTTT
TRBV7-2	TRBD1	TRBJ2-2	once	CASSLGQLTGELFF	TGTGCCAGCAGCTTGGGACAGCTCACCGGGGAGCTGTTTTTT
TRBV7-3	NA	TRBJ1-2	NA	CASSLRAGLSIGYTF	TGTGCCAGCAGCTTACGGGCAGGGCTTTCTATTGGCTACACCTTC
TRBV5-1	NA	TRBJ2-7	few	CASSLGGSAYEQYF	TGCGCCAGCAGCTTGGGGGGCTCCGCCTACGAGCAGTACTTC
TRBV10-3	TRBD2	TRBJ2-5	NA	CAISAPGGQETQYF	TGTGCCATCAGTGCCCCGGGGGGGCAAGAGACCCAGTACTTC